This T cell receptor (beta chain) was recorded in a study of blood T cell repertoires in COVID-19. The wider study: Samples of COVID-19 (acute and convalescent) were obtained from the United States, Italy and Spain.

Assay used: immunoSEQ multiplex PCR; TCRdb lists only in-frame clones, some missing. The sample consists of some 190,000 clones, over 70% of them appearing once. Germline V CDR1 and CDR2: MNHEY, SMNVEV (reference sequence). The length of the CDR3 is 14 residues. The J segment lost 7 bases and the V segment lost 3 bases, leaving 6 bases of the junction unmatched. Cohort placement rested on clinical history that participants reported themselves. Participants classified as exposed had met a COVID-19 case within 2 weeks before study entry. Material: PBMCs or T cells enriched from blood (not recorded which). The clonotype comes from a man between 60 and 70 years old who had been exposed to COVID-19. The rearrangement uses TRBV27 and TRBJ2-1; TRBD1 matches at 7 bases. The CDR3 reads CASSFRDRGNEQFF. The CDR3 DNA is TGTGCCAGCAGTTTTCGGGACAGAGGGAATGAGCAGTTCTTC.